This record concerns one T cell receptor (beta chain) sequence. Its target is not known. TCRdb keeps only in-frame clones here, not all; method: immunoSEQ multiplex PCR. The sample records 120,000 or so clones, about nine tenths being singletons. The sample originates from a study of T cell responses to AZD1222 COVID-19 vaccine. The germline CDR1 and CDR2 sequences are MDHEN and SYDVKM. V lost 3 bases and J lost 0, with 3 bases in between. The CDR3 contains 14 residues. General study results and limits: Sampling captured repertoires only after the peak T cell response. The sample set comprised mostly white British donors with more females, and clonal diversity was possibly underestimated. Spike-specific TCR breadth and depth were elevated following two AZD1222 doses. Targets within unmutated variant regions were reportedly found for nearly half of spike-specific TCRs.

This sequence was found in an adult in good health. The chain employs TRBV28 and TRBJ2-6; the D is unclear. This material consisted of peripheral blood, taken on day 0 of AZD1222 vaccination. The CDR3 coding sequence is TGTGCCAGCAGTTTTATCTCTGGGGCCAACGTCCTGACTTTC. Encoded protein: CASSFISGANVLTF.